A single sample is the source of the 3 T cell receptor beta chains below, sequenced in a study of blood T cells in healthy people across ages. Primers used in a second PCR of roughly 7 to 12 cycles were a sample-barcoded 5' primer and a J-beta primer mix. TCRdb passed the 5' RACE reads through MiXCR, listing each CDR3 protein once. The table shows hundreds of thousands of distinct CDR3 sequences, with 45% to 65% occurring only once. The sample taken for sequencing was blood. Receptors were obtained from a man between 60 and 75 years old in good health.

The CDR3 reads CASGVEGQETQYF. The CDR3 bases are TGCGCCAGCGGTGTGGAGGGTCAAGAGACCCAGTACTTC. V and J are TRBV5-1 and TRBJ2-5; D is perhaps TRBD2 (6 bases). Germline CDR1 is SGHRS and CDR2 is YFSETQ. V gave up 7 bases and J gave up 2 bases, with 12 bases separating them. The CDR3 loop spans 13 amino acids.

This clonotype was counted between two and nine times. The chain is built from TRBV27 and TRBJ2-3, with D perhaps matching TRBD1 (6 bases). Trimming left V 5 bases short and J 1 base short, with 10 bases between. The CDR3 is made up of 14 amino acids. Germline CDR1 MNHEY, CDR2 SMNVEV (reference sequence). The chain's CDR3 is CASSTPGGTDTQYF. CDR3 nucleotides: TGTGCCAGCAGTACCCCAGGGGGCACAGATACGCAGTATTTT.

The CDR3 DNA is TGCAGTGCTACCCCGGACAGGCCCTACGAGCAGTACTTC. Residues: CSATPDRPYEQYF. The chain employs TRBV20-1 and TRBJ2-4; 7 positions agree with TRBD1. The J call may be mistaken, given a closer DNA end match to TRBJ2-7. The CDR3 totals 13 residues. CDR1 and CDR2 from the germline V gene are DFQATT and SNEGSKA (reference sequence).